These 17 T cell receptor beta chains were sequenced from one sample in a study of OX40 agonist ivuxolimab in advanced cancers. The table came from immunoSEQ multiplex PCR; TCRdb's copy has only in-frame clones and leaves some out. The table includes about 52,000 clones, over 70% detected once. The input for sequencing was CD4+ or CD8+ T cells sorted from blood, taken in a trial of the OX40 agonist ivuxolimab. The receptors originated from an adult with an advanced solid tumor such as melanoma, head and neck, liver or kidney cancer.

This clone was recorded only once. The CDR3: CASSPPGTGTYEQYF. As DNA, the CDR3 is TGTGCCAGCAGCCCCCCCGGGACAGGGACCTACGAGCAGTACTTC. The chain couples TRBV7-9 to TRBJ2-7; TRBD1 matches 9 bases. The CDR3 has 15 amino acids. V shed 5 bases and J 2 bases; nucleotides not matched to a gene: 7. Germline loops: CDR1 SEHNR, CDR2 FQNEAQ (reference sequence).

The V gene is TRBV29-1, the J gene TRBJ2-5; weak D call: TRBD2 (5 bases). This CDR3 is 12 amino acids long. The V end was cut by 4 bases, the J end by 5 bases, with 11 bases between. Germline V gives CDR1 SQVTM, CDR2 ANQGSEA. The CDR3 sequence: CSVGNGGETQYF. CDR3 nucleotides: TGCAGCGTTGGGAACGGCGGGGAGACCCAGTACTTC.

This clone showed up just once. The chain links TRBV28 to TRBJ2-1; possible D gene TRBD2, 6 bases. Germline V lookup: CDR1 MDHEN, CDR2 SYDVKM. CDR3 size: 14 residues. V lost 4 bases to trimming and J lost 12 bases, with 19 bases between them. The CDR3 DNA reads TGTGCCAGCAGTTCCCCGGGGGTCGGTTTGGGGCAGTTCTTC. Its translation is CASSSPGVGLGQFF.

A few counts support this clone. This chain connects TRBV2 to TRBJ1-1, with D uncertain. Germline V gene data show CDR1 as SNHLY and CDR2 as FYNNEI. Trimming cost V 3 bases and J 4 bases, with 12 bases left between them. The CDR3 length is 14 residues. DNA of the CDR3: TGTGCCAGCAGTGACGTGGTTTTCAGCACTGAAGCTTTCTTT. It yields the protein CASSDVVFSTEAFF.

The V gene is TRBV6-1, the J gene TRBJ2-7; no clear D. This CDR3 has 17 amino acids. From germline, CDR1 is MNHNS and CDR2 SASEGT. V was cut by 4 bases and J by 0 bases, with 19 bases left in between. CDR3 nucleotides: TGTGCCAGCAGTGCGTTTGGGGAACAGCTTAGCTCCTACGAGCAGTACGTC. Its protein is CASSAFGEQLSSYEQYV.

The chain recombines TRBV6-6 with TRBJ2-5, with TRBD1 matching 7 bases. The DNA end favors TRBJ2-7, so the J call may be wrong. CDR3 length: 14 amino acids. CDR1 is MNHNY, CDR2 SVGAGI, per germline (reference sequence). This CDR3 reads CASSTGVPSYEQYF. The CDR3 DNA reads TGTGCCAGCAGTACAGGGGTGCCCTCCTACGAGCAGTACTTC.

The V gene is TRBV4-1, the J gene TRBJ2-7, with unresolved D. Deletions cut 3 bases from V and 5 bases from J, with 20 bases between. The germline V gene encodes CDR1 MGHRA and CDR2 YSYEKL. This CDR3 is 16 amino acids long. This CDR3 reads CASSQADRYSAHEQYF. The CDR3 DNA follows: TGCGCCAGCAGCCAGGCGGACCGTTACTCTGCCCACGAGCAGTACTTC.

The chain joins TRBV2 to TRBJ1-2, with D unclear. The V gene's germline CDR1 is SNHLY and CDR2 FYNNEI. The CDR3 contains 12 residues. V dropped 6 bases and J dropped 8 bases, with 13 bases sitting between them. CDR3 protein: CASSPGLGGYTF. As DNA, the CDR3 is TGTGCCAGCAGCCCCGGACTGGGGGGCTACACCTTC. The variable domain in full, with the rest retrieved from reference TRBV2 and TRBJ1-2, is EPEVTQTPSHQVTQMGQEVILRCVPISNHLYFYWYRQILGQKVEFLVSFYNNEISEKSEIFDDQFSVERPDGSNFTLKIRSTKLEDSAMYFCASSPGLGGYTFGSGTRLTVV.

The chain uses TRBV7-9 and TRBJ2-7, with 12 bases that match TRBD2. This CDR3 is built from 14 residues. The trim removed 5 bases at V and 5 bases at J, leaving 4 bases unmatched. Germline values: CDR1 SEHNR, CDR2 FQNEAQ (reference sequence). The CDR3 region has the DNA TGTGCCAGCAGCAAGGGACTAGCGGGCGACGAGCAGTACTTC. Encoded protein: CASSKGLAGDEQYF. The whole variable domain, remainder taken from reference TRBV7-9 and TRBJ2-7, is DTGVSQNPRHKITKRGQNVTFRCDPISEHNRLYWYRQTLGQGPEFLTYFQNEAQLEKSRLLSDRFSAERPKGSFSTLEIQRTEQGDSAMYLCASSKGLAGDEQYFGPGTRLTVT.

The rearrangement joins TRBV2 to TRBJ2-2; the D is unclear. With 7 bases removed from V and 4 bases from J, the gap between germline ends came to 13 bases. The CDR3 runs to 14 residues. Germline assignment: CDR1 SNHLY and CDR2 FYNNEI. CDR3 region: CASTKLDRTGELFF. The CDR3 DNA reads as TGTGCCAGCACTAAGCTAGATCGCACCGGGGAGCTGTTTTTT.

This chain links TRBV28 with TRBJ1-1, with D unresolved. Germline CDR1 and CDR2: MDHEN and SYDVKM. The CDR3 loop spans 13 amino acids. V was cut by 3 bases and J by 7 bases, with 12 bases left in between. The chain's CDR3 is CASSLGGRDEAFF. The CDR3 nucleotides are TGTGCCAGCAGTTTGGGAGGGCGAGATGAAGCTTTCTTT.

This chain links TRBV11-2 with TRBJ2-2; possibly TRBD2 for D (7 bases). The CDR3 covers 15 residues. Germline CDR1 and CDR2: SGHAT and FQNNGV. Trimming stripped 7 bases from V and 7 bases from J, with 19 bases between. DNA of the CDR3: TGTGCCAGCAACCCTGGGGGGGCCCGAAGCGGGGAGCTGTTTTTT. It codes for CASNPGGARSGELFF. Supplemented by reference TRBV11-2 and TRBJ2-2, the full variable domain reads EAGVAQSPRYKIIEKRQSVAFWCNPISGHATLYWYQQILGQGPKLLIQFQNNGVVDDSQLPKDRFSAERLKGVDSTLKIQPAKLEDSAVYLCASNPGGARSGELFFGEGSRLTVL.

The chain employs TRBV4-3 and TRBJ2-6; unclear D gene. The CDR3 runs to 17 residues. CDR1 and CDR2 (germline): LGHNA, YSLEER. V lost 0 bases and J 0 bases, leaving 9 bases between the germline ends. The CDR3 DNA is TGCGCCAGCAGCCAAGATCGACCCTTCTCTGGGGCCAACGTCCTGACTTTC. It translates to CASSQDRPFSGANVLTF.

The chain couples TRBV7-8 to TRBJ1-5; 9 bases are a match to TRBD1. Germline CDR1 and CDR2: SGHVS and FQNEAQ. The junction had 1 base not matched to a gene; V was cut back by 1 base and J by 6 bases. CDR3 length equals 14 residues. The CDR3 region is CASSLGTGVQPQHF. The DNA of the CDR3 is TGTGCCAGCAGCTTAGGGACAGGGGTTCAGCCCCAGCATTTT. The full variable domain, completed using reference TRBV7-8 and TRBJ1-5, is GAGVSQSPRYKVAKRGQDVALRCDPISGHVSLFWYQQALGQGPEFLTYFQNEAQLDKSGLPSDRFFAERPEGSVSTLKIQRTQQEDSAVYLCASSLGTGVQPQHFGDGTRLSIL.

This chain links TRBV6-6 with TRBJ1-5; D is unclear. In germline, CDR1 is MNHNY, CDR2 SVGAGI (reference sequence). The CDR3 extends over 13 amino acids. The ends were cut back, 4 bases at V and 3 bases at J, with 7 bases in the middle. The CDR3 sequence is CASSLSANQPQHF. The CDR3 nucleotides read TGTGCCAGCAGTTTATCGGCCAATCAGCCCCAGCATTTT.

The J gene is TRBJ2-7, the V gene TRBV2; possibly TRBD2 for D (6 bases). There are 14 residues in the CDR3. Trimming stripped 5 bases from V and 2 bases from J, with 13 bases between. Looked up from germline, CDR1 is SNHLY and CDR2 is FYNNEI. As DNA, the CDR3 is TGTGCCAGCAGTCCCGAGGGCGGGGCCTACGAGCAGTACTTC. Translation: CASSPEGGAYEQYF.

V usage is TRBV6-1 and J usage is TRBJ2-7; 8 nucleotides line up with TRBD1. The CDR3 runs 14 residues. Losses at the gene ends were 8 bases for V and 2 bases for J; bases not matched to a gene: 8. Germline V gene sequence: CDR1 MNHNS, CDR2 SASEGT. The CDR3 DNA reads TGTGCCAGCCTTAGGCAGGGGGCTACCTACGAGCAGTACTTC. This encodes CASLRQGATYEQYF.